The following is a T cell receptor beta chain sequence with its context. What it binds is not known. The length of the CDR3 is 16 residues. Looked up from germline, CDR1 is LGHDT and CDR2 is YNNKEL (reference sequence). The V segment lost 6 bases and the J segment 3 bases; nucleotides outside the gene matches: 8. This table comes from immunoSEQ multiplex PCR, and its TCRdb copy is limited to in-frame clones, with some not included. The top ten clones hold 3.9% of a sample with approximately 400,000 clones, around 90% of them seen once. These data belong to a study of Ad26.COV2.S vaccination and SARS-CoV-2 variants. Regarding the study as a whole: Placebo recipients showed lower spike-specific TCR breadth than vaccinees. Measurement of non-spike TCR breadth gave similar results in vaccine and placebo recipients. Substantial breadth in spike-specific CD8+ and CD4+ T cell responses was reportedly seen after vaccination. Total T cell responses may have been underestimated by the TCR breadth and depth analyses.

The TCR was taken from a human donor who had recovered from COVID-19. The J gene is TRBJ1-6, the V gene TRBV3-1 (or the pseudogene TRBV3-2); 7 nucleotides align to TRBD1. The sequencing here drew on peripheral blood, taken after recovery from COVID-19. Here the CDR3 reads CASSRGTDLYNSPLHF. In DNA form, the CDR3 reads TGTGCCAGCAGTCGGGGGACAGACCTCTATAATTCACCCCTCCACTTT.